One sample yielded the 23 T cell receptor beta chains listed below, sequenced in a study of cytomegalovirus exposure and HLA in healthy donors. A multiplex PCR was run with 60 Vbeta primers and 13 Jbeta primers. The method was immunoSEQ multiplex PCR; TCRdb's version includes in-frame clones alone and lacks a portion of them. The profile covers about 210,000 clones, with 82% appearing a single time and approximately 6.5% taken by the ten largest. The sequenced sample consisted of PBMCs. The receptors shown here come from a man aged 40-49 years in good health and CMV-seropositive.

The CDR3 coding sequence is TGTGCCAGCAGCGTAGGACTAGCGGGAGAGACCCAGTACTTC. The encoded protein is CASSVGLAGETQYF. This chain uses TRBV9 with TRBJ2-5; 10 nucleotides align to TRBD2. There are 14 residues in the CDR3. V lost 0 bases to trimming and J lost 4 bases; unmatched junction nucleotides: 0. Germline V gene sequence: CDR1 SGDLS, CDR2 YYNGEE.

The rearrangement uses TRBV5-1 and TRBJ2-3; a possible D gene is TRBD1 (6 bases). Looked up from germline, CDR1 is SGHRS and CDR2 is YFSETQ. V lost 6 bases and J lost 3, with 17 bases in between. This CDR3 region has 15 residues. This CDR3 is CASNRDTQTTDTQYF. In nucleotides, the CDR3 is TGCGCCAGCAATCGGGACACCCAAACAACAGATACGCAGTATTTT.

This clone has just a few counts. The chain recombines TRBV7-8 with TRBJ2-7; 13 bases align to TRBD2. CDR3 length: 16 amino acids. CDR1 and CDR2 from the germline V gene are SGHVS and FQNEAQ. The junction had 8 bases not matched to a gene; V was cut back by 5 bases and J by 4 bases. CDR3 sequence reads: CASSPQGGLAGYEQYF. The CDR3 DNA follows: TGTGCCAGCAGCCCCCAGGGGGGACTAGCGGGGTACGAGCAGTACTTC.

CDR3 sequence (DNA): TGTGCCACCTCTGGGGACAGGAGCTCCTACGAGCAGTACTTC. This sequence encodes CATSGDRSSYEQYF. The chain links TRBV7-9 to TRBJ2-7; 8 bases fit TRBD1. The germline V gene has CDR1 SEHNR and CDR2 FQNEAQ (reference sequence). The J segment lost 0 bases and the V segment lost 10 bases, leaving 8 bases of the junction unmatched. The CDR3 runs 14 residues. Full variable domain (rest looked up from reference TRBV7-9 and TRBJ2-7): DTGVSQNPRHKITKRGQNVTFRCDPISEHNRLYWYRQTLGQGPEFLTYFQNEAQLEKSRLLSDRFSAERPKGSFSTLEIQRTEQGDSAMYLCATSGDRSSYEQYFGPGTRLTVT.

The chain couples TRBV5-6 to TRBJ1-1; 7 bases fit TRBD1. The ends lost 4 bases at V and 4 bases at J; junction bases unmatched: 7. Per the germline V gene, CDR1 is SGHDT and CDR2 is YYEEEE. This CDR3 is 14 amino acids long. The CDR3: CASSVRGPRTEAFF. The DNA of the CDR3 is TGTGCCAGCAGCGTAAGGGGGCCTCGCACTGAAGCTTTCTTT.

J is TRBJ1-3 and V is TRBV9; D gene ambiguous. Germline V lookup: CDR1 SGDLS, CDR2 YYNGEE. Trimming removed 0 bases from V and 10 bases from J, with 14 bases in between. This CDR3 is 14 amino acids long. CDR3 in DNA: TGTGCCAGCAGCGTAGGAGGGAACCCCTCTACCATATATTTT. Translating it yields CASSVGGNPSTIYF. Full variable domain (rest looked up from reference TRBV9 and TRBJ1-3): DSGVTQTPKHLITATGQRVTLRCSPRSGDLSVYWYQQSLDQGLQFLIQYYNGEERAKGNILERFSAQQFPDLHSELNLSSLELGDSALYFCASSVGGNPSTIYFGEGSWLTVV.

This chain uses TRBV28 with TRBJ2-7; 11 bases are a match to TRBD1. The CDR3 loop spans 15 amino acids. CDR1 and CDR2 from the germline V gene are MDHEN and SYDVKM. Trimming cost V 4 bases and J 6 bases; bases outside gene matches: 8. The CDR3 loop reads CASSSPGQGGVEQYF. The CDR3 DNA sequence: TGTGCCAGCAGTTCTCCGGGACAGGGGGGGGTCGAGCAGTACTTC.

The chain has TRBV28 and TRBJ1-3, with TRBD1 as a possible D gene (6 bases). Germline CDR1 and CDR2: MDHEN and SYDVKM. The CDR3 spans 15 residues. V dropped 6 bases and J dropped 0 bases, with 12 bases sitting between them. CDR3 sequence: CASSLDRSSGNTIYF. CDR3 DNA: TGTGCCAGCAGCTTGGACAGATCCTCTGGAAACACCATATATTTT. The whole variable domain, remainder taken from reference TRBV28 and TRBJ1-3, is DVKVTQSSRYLVKRTGEKVFLECVQDMDHENMFWYRQDPGLGLRLIYFSYDVKMKEKGDIPEGYSVSREKKERFSLILESASTNQTSMYLCASSLDRSSGNTIYFGEGSWLTVV.

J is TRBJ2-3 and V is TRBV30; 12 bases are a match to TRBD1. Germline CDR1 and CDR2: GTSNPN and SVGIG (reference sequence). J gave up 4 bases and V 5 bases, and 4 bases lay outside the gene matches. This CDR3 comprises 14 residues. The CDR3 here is CAWSRDRGPDTQYF. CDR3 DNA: TGTGCCTGGTCCCGGGACAGGGGGCCAGATACGCAGTATTTT.

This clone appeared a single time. The CDR3: CASGPGGAEYEQYF. The CDR3 coding sequence is TGTGCTAGTGGACCGGGGGGGGCGGAGTACGAGCAGTACTTC. This sequence joins TRBV12-5 and TRBJ2-7; 8 nucleotides align to TRBD2. CDR3 length: 14 residues. Trimming cost V 6 bases and J 4 bases; bases outside gene matches: 8. Germline CDR1 and CDR2: LGHNT and FRNRAP.

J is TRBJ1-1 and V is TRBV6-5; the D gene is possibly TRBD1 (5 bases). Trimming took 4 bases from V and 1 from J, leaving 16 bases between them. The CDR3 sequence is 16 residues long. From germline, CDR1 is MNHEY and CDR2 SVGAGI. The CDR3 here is CASSSKGQVGNTEAFF. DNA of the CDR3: TGTGCCAGCAGTTCCAAGGGGCAGGTTGGGAACACTGAAGCTTTCTTT.

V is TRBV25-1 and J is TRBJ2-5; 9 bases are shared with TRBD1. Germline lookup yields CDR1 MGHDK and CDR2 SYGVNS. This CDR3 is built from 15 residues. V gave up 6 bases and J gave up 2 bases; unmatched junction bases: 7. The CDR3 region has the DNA TGTGCCAGCAGCTATGCCGGGACAGGGCAAGAGACCCAGTACTTC. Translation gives CASSYAGTGQETQYF.

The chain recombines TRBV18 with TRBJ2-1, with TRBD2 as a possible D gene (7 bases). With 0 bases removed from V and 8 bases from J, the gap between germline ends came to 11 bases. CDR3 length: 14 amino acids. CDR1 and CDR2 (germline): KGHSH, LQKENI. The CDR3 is CASSPPEGGDEQFF. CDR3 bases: TGTGCCAGCTCACCACCGGAGGGGGGGGATGAGCAGTTCTTC.

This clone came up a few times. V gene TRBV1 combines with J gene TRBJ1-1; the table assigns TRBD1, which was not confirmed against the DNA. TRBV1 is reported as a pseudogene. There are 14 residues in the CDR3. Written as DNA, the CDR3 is TGCACCAGCAGCCAGGGCAGGATGAACACTGAAGCTTTCTTT. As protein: CTSSQGRMNTEAFF.

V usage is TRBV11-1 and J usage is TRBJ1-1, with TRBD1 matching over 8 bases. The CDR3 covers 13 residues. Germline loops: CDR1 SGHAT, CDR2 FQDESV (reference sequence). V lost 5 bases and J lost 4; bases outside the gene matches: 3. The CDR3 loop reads CASSVDRVTEAFF. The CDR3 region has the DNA TGTGCCAGCAGCGTGGACAGGGTCACTGAAGCTTTCTTT.

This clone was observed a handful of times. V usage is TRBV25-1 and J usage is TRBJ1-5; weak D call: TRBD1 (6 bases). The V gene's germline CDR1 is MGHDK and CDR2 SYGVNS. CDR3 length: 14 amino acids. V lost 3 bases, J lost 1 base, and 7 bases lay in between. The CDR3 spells CASSDGQSNQPQHF. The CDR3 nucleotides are TGTGCCAGCAGTGACGGACAGAGCAATCAGCCCCAGCATTTT.

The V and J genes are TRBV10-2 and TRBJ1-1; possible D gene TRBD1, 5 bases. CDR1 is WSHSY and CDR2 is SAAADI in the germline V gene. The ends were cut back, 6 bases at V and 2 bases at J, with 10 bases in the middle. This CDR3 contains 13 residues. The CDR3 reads CASRTVLNTEAFF. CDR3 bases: TGCGCCAGCAGGACAGTCCTTAACACTGAAGCTTTCTTT.

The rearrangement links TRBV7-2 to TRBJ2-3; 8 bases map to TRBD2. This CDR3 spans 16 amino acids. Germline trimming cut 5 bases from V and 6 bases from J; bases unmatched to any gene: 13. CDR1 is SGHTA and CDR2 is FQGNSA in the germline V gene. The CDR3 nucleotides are TGTGCCAGCAGCGTCCGGGGGGGAAGCGGGCCCGATACGCAGTATTTT. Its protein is CASSVRGGSGPDTQYF.

The CDR3, as DNA: TGTGCCAGCAGCGCCCGGGACAGGGGGCCTAGCGGGAAGGACAATGAGCAGTTCTTC. Translated: CASSARDRGPSGKDNEQFF. This chain joins TRBV9 and TRBJ2-1, with TRBD1 matching 12 bases. V was clipped by 3 bases and J by 5 bases; unmatched bases: 15. This CDR3 has 19 residues. Germline V gives CDR1 SGDLS, CDR2 YYNGEE.

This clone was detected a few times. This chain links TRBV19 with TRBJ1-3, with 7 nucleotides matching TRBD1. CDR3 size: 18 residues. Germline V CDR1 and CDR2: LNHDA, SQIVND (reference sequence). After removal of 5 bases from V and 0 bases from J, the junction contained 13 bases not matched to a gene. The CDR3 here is CASSFQAGTELSGNTIYF. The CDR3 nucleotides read TGTGCCAGTAGTTTTCAAGCCGGGACAGAGCTCTCTGGAAACACCATATATTTT.

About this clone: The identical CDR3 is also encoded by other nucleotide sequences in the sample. CDR3 in DNA: TGCGCCAGCAGCTTAGGCCTAGCGGGGCGGTATGAGCAGTTCTTC. This translates into CASSLGLAGRYEQFF. The V call is TRBV5-1, the J call TRBJ2-1; 9 bases agree with TRBD2. The CDR3 is made up of 15 amino acids. V dropped 2 bases and J dropped 8; count of bases not matched to a gene: 8. CDR1 is SGHRS, CDR2 YFSETQ, per germline. Supplemented by reference TRBV5-1 and TRBJ2-1, the full variable domain reads KAGVTQTPRYLIKTRGQQVTLSCSPISGHRSVSWYQQTPGQGLQFLFEYFSETQRNKGNFPGRFSGRQFSNSRSEMNVSTLELGDSALYLCASSLGLAGRYEQFFGPGTRLTVL.

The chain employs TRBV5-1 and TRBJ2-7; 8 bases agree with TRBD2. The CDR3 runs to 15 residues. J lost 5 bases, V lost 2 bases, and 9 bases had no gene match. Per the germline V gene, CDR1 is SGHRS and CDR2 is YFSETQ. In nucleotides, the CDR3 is TGCGCCAGCAGCTTCTCCGGGAGGGCCTCAGACGAGCAGTACGTC. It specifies CASSFSGRASDEQYV.

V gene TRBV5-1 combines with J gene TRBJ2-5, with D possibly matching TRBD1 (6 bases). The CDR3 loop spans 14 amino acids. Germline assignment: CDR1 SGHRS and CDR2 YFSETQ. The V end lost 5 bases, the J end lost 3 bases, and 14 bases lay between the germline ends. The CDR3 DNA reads TGCGCCAGCAGTTCCGGACAGACCAAAGAGACCCAGTACTTC. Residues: CASSSGQTKETQYF.